Described below is a single T cell receptor beta chain sequence and its context. Its antigen remains unidentified. Method: immunoSEQ multiplex PCR; TCRdb's copy keeps in-frame clones and lacks some. The sample has more than 20,000 clones; approximately 84% are singletons. The junction had 6 bases not matched to a gene; V was cut back by 4 bases and J by 6 bases. CDR1 is SGDLS, CDR2 YYNGEE, per germline. The length of the CDR3 is 15 residues. The data were taken from a study of T cells in localized non-small cell lung cancer. General study points: In uninvolved adjacent lung, T cell clonality reached its highest value, exceeding tumor. Adjacent lung exhibited a median of about 56 among the 100 most abundant tumor clones. One tumor region alone was sequenced, and heterogeneity therefore remains possible.

The rearrangement links TRBV9 to TRBJ1-4; 10 bases match TRBD1. The origin of this receptor is a man between 40 and 70 years old with stage II lung adenocarcinoma. The starting material was PBMCs, obtained before any cancer treatment. The CDR3 DNA reads TGTGCCAGCAGCTCCCGGACAGGGGGGGATGAAAAACTGTTTTTT. Its protein is CASSSRTGGDEKLFF. Full variable domain (outside the CDR3, taken from reference TRBV9 and TRBJ1-4): DSGVTQTPKHLITATGQRVTLRCSPRSGDLSVYWYQQSLDQGLQFLIQYYNGEERAKGNILERFSAQQFPDLHSELNLSSLELGDSALYFCASSSRTGGDEKLFFGSGTQLSVL.